This T cell receptor (beta chain) was observed in a study of glioma-infiltrating T cells after dendritic cell vaccination. Looking at the study overall: Monocyte-derived dendritic cells, cultured approximately 7 days with IL-4 and GM-CSF, were pulsed with autologous tumor lysate. Study findings and constraints: TCR clonality showed no direct relationship with survival. Longer survival after dendritic cell vaccination followed higher pretreatment TIL content.

The germline CDR1 and CDR2 sequences are PRHDT and FYEKMQ (reference sequence). V lost 0 bases and J lost 4; bases outside the gene matches: 8. The CDR3 loop spans 16 amino acids. Primers: 60 V beta forward and 13 J beta reverse. Only in-frame clones appear in the TCRdb table, and some are missing; sequencing was by immunoSEQ multiplex PCR. The table lists approximately 48,000 clones, 65% to 90% of them singletons, with roughly an eighth in the top ten. This clone was counted a few times. As yet, its antigen is unknown. The source of this sequence is a human donor with glioblastoma. The starting material was blood, obtained before dendritic cell vaccination. The rearrangement joins TRBV13 to TRBJ1-2; 7 nucleotides line up with TRBD1. The DNA for the CDR3 is TGTGCCAGCAGCTTAGGAAGGGGGCGACTGGGCTATGGCTACACCTTC. It yields the protein CASSLGRGRLGYGYTF.